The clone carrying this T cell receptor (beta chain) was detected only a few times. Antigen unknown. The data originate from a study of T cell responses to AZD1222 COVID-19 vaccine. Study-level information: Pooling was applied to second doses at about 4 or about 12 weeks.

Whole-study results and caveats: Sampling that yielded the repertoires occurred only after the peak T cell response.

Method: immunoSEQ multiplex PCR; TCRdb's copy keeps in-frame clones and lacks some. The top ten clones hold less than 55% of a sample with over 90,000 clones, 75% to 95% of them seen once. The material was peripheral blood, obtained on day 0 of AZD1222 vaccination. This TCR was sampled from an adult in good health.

The CDR3 coding sequence is TGTGCCAGCAGTACAGGGGGGCCCTACGAGCAGTACTTC. It codes for CASSTGGPYEQYF. This chain connects TRBV28 to TRBJ2-7, with TRBD1 matching 8 bases. The V and J ends lost 5 bases and 2 bases, in that order; junction bases with no gene match: 2. From germline, CDR1 is MDHEN and CDR2 SYDVKM. The CDR3 runs to 13 residues.